This T cell receptor beta chain was retrieved from a study of T cell responses to AZD1222 COVID-19 vaccine. This clone showed up just once. Its antigen is still unknown. Germline V gene data show CDR1 as GTSNPN and CDR2 as SVGIG (reference sequence). V dropped 1 base and J dropped 6 bases, with 10 bases sitting between them. The CDR3 consists of 13 residues. General study points: Repertoires were sampled only after the peak T cell response. Spike-wide vaccine-associated CD4 TCRs dominated at 160-218 and 743-854. At study baseline, merely several AZD1222 recipients were seropositive. The sample set comprised mostly white British donors with more females, and clonal diversity was possibly underestimated.

Produced via immunoSEQ multiplex PCR; TCRdb's table is partial and in-frame only. The sample includes 85,000 to 100,000 clones, approximately 86% of them seen just once. This sequence joins TRBV30 and TRBJ2-1; D is perhaps TRBD2 (5 bases). Sequencing used peripheral blood, obtained on day 0 of AZD1222 vaccination. The source of this sequence is an adult in good health. CDR3 DNA: TGTGCCTGGAGTGAGGGTGCGGGCAATGAGCAGTTCTTC. Protein sequence: CAWSEGAGNEQFF. Filled out from reference TRBV30 and TRBJ2-1, the complete variable domain reads SQTIHQWPATLVQPVGSPLSLECTVEGTSNPNLYWYRQAAGRGLQLLFYSVGIGQISSEVPQNLSASRPQDRQFILSSKKLLLSDSGFYLCAWSEGAGNEQFFGPGTRLTVL.